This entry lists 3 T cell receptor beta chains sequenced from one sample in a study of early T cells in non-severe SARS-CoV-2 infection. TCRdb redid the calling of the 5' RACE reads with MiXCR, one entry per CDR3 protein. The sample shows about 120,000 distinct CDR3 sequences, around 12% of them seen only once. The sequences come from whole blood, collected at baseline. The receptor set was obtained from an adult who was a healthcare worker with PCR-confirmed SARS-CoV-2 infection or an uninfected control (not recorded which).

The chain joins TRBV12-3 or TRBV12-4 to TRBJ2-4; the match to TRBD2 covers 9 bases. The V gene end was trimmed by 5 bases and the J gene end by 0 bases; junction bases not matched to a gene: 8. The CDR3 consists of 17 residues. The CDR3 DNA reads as TGTGCCAGCAGTCCCCCCCTAGCGGGACTAGCCAAAAACATTCAGTACTTC. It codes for CASSPPLAGLAKNIQYF.

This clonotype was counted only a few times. CDR3 bases: TGTGCCAGCAGCCCCGGGCGGATCACCACAGATACGCAGTATTTT. It specifies CASSPGRITTDTQYF. The V and J genes are TRBV3-1 and TRBJ2-3; D not resolved. V lost 4 bases and J lost 2, with 13 bases in between. From germline, CDR1 is LGHDT and CDR2 YNNKEL (reference sequence). The CDR3 spans 15 residues.

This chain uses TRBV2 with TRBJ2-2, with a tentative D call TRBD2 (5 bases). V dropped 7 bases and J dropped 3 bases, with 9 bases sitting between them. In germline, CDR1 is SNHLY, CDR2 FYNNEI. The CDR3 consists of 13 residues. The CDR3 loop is CASKKADTGELFF. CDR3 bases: TGTGCCAGCAAGAAAGCGGACACCGGGGAGCTGTTTTTT. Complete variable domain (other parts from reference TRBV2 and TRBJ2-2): EPEVTQTPSHQVTQMGQEVILRCVPISNHLYFYWYRQILGQKVEFLVSFYNNEISEKSEIFDDQFSVERPDGSNFTLKIRSTKLEDSAMYFCASKKADTGELFFGEGSRLTVL.